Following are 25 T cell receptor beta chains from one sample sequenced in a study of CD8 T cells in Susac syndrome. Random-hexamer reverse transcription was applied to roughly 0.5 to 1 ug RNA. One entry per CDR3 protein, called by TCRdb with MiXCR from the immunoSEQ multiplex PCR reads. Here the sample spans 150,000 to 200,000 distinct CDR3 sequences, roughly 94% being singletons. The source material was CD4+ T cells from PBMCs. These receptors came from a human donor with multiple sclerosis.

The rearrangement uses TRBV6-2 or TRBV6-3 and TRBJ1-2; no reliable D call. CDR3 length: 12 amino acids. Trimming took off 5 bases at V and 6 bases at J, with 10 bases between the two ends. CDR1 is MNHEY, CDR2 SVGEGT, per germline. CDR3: CASSPREDGYTF. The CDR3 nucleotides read TGTGCCAGCAGTCCTAGGGAGGATGGCTACACCTTC.

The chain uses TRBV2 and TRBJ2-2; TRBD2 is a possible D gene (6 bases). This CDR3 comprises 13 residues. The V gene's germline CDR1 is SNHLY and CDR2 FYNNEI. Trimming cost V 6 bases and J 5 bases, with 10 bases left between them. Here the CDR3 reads CASREGGTGELFF. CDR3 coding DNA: TGTGCCAGCAGGGAGGGTGGAACCGGGGAGCTGTTTTTT.

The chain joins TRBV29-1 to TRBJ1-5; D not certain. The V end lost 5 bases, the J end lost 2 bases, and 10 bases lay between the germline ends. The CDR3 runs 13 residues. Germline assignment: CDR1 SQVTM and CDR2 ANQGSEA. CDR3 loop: CSVQTVGNQPQHF. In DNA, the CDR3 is TGCAGCGTTCAGACTGTTGGCAATCAGCCCCAGCATTTT.

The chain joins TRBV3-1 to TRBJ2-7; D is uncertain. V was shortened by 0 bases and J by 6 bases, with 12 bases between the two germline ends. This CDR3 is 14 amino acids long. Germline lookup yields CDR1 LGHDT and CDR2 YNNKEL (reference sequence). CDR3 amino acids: CASSQDSVYGEQYF. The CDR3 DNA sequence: TGTGCCAGCAGCCAAGATTCCGTTTATGGCGAGCAGTACTTC.

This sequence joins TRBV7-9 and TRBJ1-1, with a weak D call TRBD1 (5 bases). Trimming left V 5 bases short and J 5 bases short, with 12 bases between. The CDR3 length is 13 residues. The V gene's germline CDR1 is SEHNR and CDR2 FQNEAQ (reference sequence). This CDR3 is CASSVGRLTEAFF. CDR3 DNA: TGTGCCAGCAGCGTGGGACGGTTAACTGAAGCTTTCTTT.

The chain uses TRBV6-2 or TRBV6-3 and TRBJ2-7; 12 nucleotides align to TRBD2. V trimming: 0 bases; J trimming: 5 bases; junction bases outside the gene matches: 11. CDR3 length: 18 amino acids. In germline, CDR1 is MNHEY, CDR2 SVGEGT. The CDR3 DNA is TGTGCCAGCAGTTACTCCTCTAGCGGGAGGGCCACTGCCGACGAGCAGTACTTC. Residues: CASSYSSSGRATADEQYF.

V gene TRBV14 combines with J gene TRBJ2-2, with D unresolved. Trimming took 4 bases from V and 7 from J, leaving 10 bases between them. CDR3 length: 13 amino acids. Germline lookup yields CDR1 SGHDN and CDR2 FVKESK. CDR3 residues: CASSLRMLGELFF. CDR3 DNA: TGTGCCAGCAGCCTTCGGATGCTCGGGGAGCTGTTTTTT.

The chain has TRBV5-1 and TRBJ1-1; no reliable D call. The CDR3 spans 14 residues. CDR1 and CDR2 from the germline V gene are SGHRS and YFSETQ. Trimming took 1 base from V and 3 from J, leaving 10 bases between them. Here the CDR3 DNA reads TGCGCCAGCAGCTTGTTGCACGGGGACACTGAAGCTTTCTTT. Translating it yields CASSLLHGDTEAFF.

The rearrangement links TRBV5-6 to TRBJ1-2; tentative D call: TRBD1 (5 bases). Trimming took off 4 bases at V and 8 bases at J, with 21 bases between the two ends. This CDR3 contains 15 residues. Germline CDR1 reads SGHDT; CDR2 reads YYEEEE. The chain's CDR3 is CASSPVGRDGEGYTF. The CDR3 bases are TGTGCCAGCAGCCCGGTGGGCAGGGATGGTGAAGGCTACACCTTC.

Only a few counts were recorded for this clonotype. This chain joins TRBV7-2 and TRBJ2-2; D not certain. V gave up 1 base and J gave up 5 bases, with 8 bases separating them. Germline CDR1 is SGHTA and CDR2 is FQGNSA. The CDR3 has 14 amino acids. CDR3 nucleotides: TGTGCCAGCAGCTTAGGGTCCCTAACCGGGGAGCTGTTTTTT. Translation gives CASSLGSLTGELFF.

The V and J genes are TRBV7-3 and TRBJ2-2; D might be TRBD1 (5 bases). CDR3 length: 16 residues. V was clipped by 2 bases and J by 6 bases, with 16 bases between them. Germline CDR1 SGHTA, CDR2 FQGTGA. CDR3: CASSLQGLVSPGELFF. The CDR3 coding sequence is TGTGCCAGCAGCTTACAGGGATTAGTTAGCCCCGGGGAGCTGTTTTTT.

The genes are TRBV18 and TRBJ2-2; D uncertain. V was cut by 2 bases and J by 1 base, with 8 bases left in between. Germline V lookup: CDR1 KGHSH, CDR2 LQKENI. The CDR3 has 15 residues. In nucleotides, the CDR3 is TGTGCCAGCTCACCAAAACAGCAGAACACCGGGGAGCTGTTTTTT. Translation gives CASSPKQQNTGELFF.

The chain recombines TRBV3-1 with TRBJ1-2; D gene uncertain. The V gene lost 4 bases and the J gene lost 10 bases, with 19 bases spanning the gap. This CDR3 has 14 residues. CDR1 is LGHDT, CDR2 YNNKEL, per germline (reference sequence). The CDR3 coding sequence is TGTGCCAGCAGCCCAGCAAGGGCCGAGGTTTCCTACACCTTC. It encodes CASSPARAEVSYTF. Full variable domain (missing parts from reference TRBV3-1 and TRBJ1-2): DTAVSQTPKYLVTQMGNDKSIKCEQNLGHDTMYWYKQDSKKFLKIMFSYNNKELIINETVPNRFSPKSPDKAHLNLHINSLELGDSAVYFCASSPARAEVSYTFGSGTRLTVV.

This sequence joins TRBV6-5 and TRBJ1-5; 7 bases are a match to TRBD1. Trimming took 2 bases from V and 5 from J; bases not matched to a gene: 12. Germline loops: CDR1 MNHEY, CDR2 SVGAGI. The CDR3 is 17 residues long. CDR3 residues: CASSYANRGGVDQPQHF. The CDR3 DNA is TGTGCCAGCAGTTACGCCAACAGGGGAGGAGTGGATCAGCCCCAGCATTTT.

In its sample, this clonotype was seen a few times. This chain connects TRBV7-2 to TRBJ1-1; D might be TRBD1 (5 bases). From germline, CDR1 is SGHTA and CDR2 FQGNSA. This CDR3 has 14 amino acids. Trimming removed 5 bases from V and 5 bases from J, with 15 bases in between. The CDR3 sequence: CASSPWGGVTEAFF. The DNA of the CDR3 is TGTGCCAGCAGCCCCTGGGGAGGGGTGACTGAAGCTTTCTTT. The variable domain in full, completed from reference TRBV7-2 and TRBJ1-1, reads GAGVSQSPSNKVTEKGKDVELRCDPISGHTALYWYRQSLGQGLEFLIYFQGNSAPDKSGLPSDRFSAERTGGSVSTLTIQRTQQEDSAVYLCASSPWGGVTEAFFGQGTRLTVV.

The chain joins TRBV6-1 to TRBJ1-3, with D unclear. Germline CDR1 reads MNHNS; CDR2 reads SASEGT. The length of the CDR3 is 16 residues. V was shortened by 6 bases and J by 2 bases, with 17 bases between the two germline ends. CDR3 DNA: TGTGCCAGCAGACAACTTGGCCTGATGGCTGGAAACACCATATATTTT. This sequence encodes CASRQLGLMAGNTIYF.

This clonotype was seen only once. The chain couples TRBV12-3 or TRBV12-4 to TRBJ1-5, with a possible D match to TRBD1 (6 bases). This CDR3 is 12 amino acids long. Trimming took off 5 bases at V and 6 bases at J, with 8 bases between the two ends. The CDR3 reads CASSDRSQPQHF. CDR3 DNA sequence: TGTGCCAGCAGTGACAGGAGTCAGCCCCAGCATTTT.

The CDR3 nucleotides read TGTGCCAGCAGCCACCAATGGTCGTCCTACGAGCAGTACTTC. It yields the protein CASSHQWSSYEQYF. This chain joins TRBV3-1 and TRBJ2-7, with unresolved D. The V gene lost 3 bases and the J gene lost 1 base, with 10 bases spanning the gap. Germline CDR1 is LGHDT and CDR2 is YNNKEL (reference sequence). The CDR3 has 14 residues.

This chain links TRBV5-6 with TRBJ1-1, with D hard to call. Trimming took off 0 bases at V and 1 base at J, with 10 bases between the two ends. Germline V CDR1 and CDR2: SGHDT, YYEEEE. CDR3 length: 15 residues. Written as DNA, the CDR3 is TGTGCCAGCAGCTTGGAGACTGGTGAGAACACTGAAGCTTTCTTT. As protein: CASSLETGENTEAFF.

The CDR3 sequence: CASSNRDRERKLFF. CDR3 sequence (DNA): TGTGCCAGCAGTAACCGGGACAGGGAGAGGAAACTGTTTTTT. The rearrangement uses TRBV12-3 or TRBV12-4 and TRBJ1-4; 9 bases agree with TRBD1. The V gene end was trimmed by 5 bases and the J gene end by 11 bases; junction bases not matched to a gene: 9. The CDR3 contains 14 residues.

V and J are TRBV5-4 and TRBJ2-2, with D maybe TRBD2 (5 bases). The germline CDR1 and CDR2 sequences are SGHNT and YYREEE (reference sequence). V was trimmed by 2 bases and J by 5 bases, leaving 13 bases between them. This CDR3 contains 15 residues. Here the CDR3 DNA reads TGTGCCAGCAGCTTAACGGGAAGAGGGACCGGGGAGCTGTTTTTT. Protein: CASSLTGRGTGELFF.

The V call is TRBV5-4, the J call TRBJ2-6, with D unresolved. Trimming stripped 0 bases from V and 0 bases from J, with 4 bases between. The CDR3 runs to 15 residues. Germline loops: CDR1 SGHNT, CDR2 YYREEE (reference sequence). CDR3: CASSLDRSGANVLTF. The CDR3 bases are TGTGCCAGCAGCTTGGACCGCTCTGGGGCCAACGTCCTGACTTTC.

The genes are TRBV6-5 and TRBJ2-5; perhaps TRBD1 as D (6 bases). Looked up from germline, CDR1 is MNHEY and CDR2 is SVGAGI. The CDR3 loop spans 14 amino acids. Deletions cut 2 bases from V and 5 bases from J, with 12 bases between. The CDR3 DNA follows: TGTGCCAGCAGTTACCAACAGGGCCGGGAGACCCAGTACTTC. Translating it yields CASSYQQGRETQYF.

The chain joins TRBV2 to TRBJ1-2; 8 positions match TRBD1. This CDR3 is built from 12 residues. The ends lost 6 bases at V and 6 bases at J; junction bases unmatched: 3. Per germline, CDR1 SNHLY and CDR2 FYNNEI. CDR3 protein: CASRTTGDGYTF. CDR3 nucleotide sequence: TGTGCCAGCAGAACGACAGGGGATGGCTACACCTTC.

CDR3 bases: TGTGCCAGCAGTTTTAGTGGGAGAAGTGAGCAGTTCTTC. This gives the protein CASSFSGRSEQFF. V and J are TRBV27 and TRBJ2-1; possible D gene TRBD2, 5 bases. Looked up from germline, CDR1 is MNHEY and CDR2 is SMNVEV (reference sequence). This CDR3 has 13 amino acids. Trimming removed 3 bases at V and 9 bases at J, with 12 bases between.